This T cell receptor beta chain derives from a study of cytomegalovirus exposure and HLA in healthy donors. The V and J ends lost 2 bases and 13 bases, in that order; junction bases with no gene match: 11. CDR3 length: 14 residues. Germline lookup yields CDR1 SGHRS and CDR2 YFSETQ. Study-level results: Per a prior analysis, the majority of TCR beta V segments were productive roughly 87% or roughly 30% of the time.

On this clone itself: The antigen remains undetermined.

The study ran its PCR with 60 Vbeta and 13 Jbeta primers. The protocol was immunoSEQ multiplex PCR, while the TCRdb copy is restricted to in-frame clones and leaves out a portion. The table shows 150,000 or so clones, with over 70% occurring only once. This TCR was recovered from a man between 25 and 39 years old in good health and CMV-seropositive. Sequencing used PBMCs. The gene calls are TRBV5-1 and TRBJ2-7; 11 bases are shared with TRBD2. As DNA, the CDR3 is TGCGCCAGCAGCTTAACGGGACTAGCGGACGGGGTTTACTTC. This codes for CASSLTGLADGVYF.